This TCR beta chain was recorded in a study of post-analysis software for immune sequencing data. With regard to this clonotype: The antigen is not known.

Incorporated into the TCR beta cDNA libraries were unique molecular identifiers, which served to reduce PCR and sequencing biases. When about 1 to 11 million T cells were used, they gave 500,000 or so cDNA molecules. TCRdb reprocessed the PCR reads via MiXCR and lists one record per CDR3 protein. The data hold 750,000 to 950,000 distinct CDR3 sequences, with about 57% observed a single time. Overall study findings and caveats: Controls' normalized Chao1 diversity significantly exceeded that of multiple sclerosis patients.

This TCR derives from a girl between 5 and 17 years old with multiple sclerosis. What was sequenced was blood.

CDR3: CSARQEGAPPPRRHEQYF. In DNA, the CDR3 is TGCAGTGCTAGACAGGAGGGGGCACCCCCTCCCCGGAGGCACGAGCAGTACTTC. The chain is built from TRBV20-1 and TRBJ2-7, with D possibly matching TRBD1 (7 bases). Germline V lookup: CDR1 DFQATT, CDR2 SNEGSKA (reference sequence). This CDR3 has 18 amino acids. V was pared by 2 bases and J by 5 bases, with 28 bases between.